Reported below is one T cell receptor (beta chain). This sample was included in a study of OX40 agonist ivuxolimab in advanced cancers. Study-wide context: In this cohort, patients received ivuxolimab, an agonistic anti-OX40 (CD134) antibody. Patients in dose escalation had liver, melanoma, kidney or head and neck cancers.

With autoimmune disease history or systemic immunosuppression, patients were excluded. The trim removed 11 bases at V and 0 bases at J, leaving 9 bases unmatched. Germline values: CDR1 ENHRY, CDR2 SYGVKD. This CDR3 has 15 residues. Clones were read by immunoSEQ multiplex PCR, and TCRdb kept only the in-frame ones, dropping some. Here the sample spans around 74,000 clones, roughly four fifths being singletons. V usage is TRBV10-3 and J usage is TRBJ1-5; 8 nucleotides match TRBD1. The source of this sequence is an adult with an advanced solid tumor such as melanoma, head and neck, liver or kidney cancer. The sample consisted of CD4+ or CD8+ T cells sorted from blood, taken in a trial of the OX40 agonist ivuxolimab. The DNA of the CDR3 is TGTGCCTCCGGGACCGGGACAGGTAGCAATCAGCCCCAGCATTTT. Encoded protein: CASGTGTGSNQPQHF.